This T cell receptor beta chain emerged from a study of cytomegalovirus exposure and HLA in healthy donors. Background on the study: Both the approximately 130 validation repertoires and the approximately 700 first-cohort repertoires used the same platform, as reported by a later analysis.

Using immunoSEQ multiplex PCR, the repertoire was profiled, and TCRdb retains in-frame clones only, with some absent. The data contain approximately 210,000 clones, about 91% of them singletons. Separate from the approximately 670-subject first cohort, the approximately 130-subject validation cohort was the one that the donors belonged to. The V and J ends lost 3 bases and 0 bases respectively, with 14 bases between them. The CDR3 length is 16 residues. Germline V gene data show CDR1 as KGHSH and CDR2 as LQKENI. The chain has TRBV18 and TRBJ1-1; D not resolved. This TCR derives from a young woman in good health and CMV-seronegative. Input material: PBMCs. The CDR3 is CASSPEMIRVNTEAFF. Written as DNA, the CDR3 is TGTGCCAGCTCACCGGAAATGATCCGGGTGAACACTGAAGCTTTCTTT. Full variable domain (outside the CDR3, taken from reference TRBV18 and TRBJ1-1): NAGVMQNPRHLVRRRGQEARLRCSPMKGHSHVYWYRQLPEEGLKFMVYLQKENIIDESGMPKERFSAEFPKEGPSILRIQQVVRGDSAAYFCASSPEMIRVNTEAFFGQGTRLTVV.